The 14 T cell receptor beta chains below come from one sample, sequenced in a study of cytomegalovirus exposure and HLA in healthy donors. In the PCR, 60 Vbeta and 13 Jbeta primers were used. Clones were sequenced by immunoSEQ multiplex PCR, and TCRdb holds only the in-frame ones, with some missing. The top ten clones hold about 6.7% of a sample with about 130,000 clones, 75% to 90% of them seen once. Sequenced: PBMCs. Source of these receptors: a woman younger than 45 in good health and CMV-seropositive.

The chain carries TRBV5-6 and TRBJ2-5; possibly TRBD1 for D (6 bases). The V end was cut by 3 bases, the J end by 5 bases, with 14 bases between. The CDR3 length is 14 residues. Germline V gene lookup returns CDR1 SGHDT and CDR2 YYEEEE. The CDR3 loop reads CASSSQGFLETQYF. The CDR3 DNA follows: TGTGCCAGCAGCTCACAGGGATTCTTGGAGACCCAGTACTTC.

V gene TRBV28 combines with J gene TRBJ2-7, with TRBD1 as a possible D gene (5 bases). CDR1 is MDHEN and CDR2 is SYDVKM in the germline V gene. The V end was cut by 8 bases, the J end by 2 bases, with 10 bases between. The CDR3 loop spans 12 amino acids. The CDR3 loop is CASLDSTYEQYF. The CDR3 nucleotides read TGTGCCAGCTTAGACAGCACCTACGAGCAGTACTTC. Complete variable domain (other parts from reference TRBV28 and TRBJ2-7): DVKVTQSSRYLVKRTGEKVFLECVQDMDHENMFWYRQDPGLGLRLIYFSYDVKMKEKGDIPEGYSVSREKKERFSLILESASTNQTSMYLCASLDSTYEQYFGPGTRLTVT.

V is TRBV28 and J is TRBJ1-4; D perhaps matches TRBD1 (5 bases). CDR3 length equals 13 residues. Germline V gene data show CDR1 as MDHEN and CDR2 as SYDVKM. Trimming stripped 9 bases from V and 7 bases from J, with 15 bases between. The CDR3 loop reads CASRAGGGEKLFF. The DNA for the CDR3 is TGTGCCAGTAGGGCGGGGGGAGGTGAAAAACTGTTTTTT.

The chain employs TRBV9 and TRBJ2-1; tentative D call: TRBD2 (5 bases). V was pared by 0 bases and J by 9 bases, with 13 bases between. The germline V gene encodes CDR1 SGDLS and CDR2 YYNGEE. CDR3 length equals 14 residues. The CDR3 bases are TGTGCCAGCAGCGTAGCTACGGGGTGGGGTGAGCAGTTCTTC. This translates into CASSVATGWGEQFF.

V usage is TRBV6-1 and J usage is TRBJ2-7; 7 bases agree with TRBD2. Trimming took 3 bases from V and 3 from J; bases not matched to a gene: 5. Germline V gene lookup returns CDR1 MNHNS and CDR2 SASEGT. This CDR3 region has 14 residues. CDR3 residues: CASSDSGEGYEQYF. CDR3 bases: TGTGCCAGCAGTGACTCTGGGGAGGGCTACGAGCAGTACTTC.

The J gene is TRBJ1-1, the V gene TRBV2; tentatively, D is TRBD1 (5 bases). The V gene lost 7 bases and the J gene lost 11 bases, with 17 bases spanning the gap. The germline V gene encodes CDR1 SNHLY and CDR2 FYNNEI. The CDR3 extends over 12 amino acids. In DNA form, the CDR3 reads TGTGCCAGCACCATAAACAGGATAGGGGCTTTCTTT. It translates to CASTINRIGAFF.

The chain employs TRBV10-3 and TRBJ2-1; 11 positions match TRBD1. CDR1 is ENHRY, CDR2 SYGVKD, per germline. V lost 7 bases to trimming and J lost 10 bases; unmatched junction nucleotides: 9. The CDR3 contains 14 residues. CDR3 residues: CAIKGQGAVEEQFF. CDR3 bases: TGTGCCATCAAAGGACAGGGGGCGGTTGAAGAGCAGTTCTTC.

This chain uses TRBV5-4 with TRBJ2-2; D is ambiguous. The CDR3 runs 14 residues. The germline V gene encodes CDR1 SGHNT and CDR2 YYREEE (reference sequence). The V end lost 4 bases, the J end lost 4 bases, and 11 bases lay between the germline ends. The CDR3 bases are TGTGCCAGCAGCCCAAACGTGGCCACCGGGGAGCTGTTTTTT. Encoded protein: CASSPNVATGELFF.

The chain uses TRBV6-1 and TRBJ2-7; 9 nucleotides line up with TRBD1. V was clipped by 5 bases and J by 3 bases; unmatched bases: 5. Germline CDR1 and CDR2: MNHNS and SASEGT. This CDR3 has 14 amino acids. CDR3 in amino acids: CASSPLDRGYEQYF. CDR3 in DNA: TGTGCCAGCAGTCCCCTGGACAGGGGCTACGAGCAGTACTTC.

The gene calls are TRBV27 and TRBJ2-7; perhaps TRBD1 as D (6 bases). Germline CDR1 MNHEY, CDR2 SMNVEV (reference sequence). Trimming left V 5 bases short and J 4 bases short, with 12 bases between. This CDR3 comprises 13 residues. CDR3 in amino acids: CASSPRGGYEQYF. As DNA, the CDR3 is TGTGCCAGCAGTCCCAGGGGCGGTTACGAGCAGTACTTC.

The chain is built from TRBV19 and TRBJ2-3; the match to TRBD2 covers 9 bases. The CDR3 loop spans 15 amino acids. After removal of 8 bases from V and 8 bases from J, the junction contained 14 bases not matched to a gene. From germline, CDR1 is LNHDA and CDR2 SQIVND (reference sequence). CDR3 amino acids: CASSWGSGSGGTQYF. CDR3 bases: TGTGCCAGTTCTTGGGGTAGCGGGAGCGGGGGTACGCAGTATTTT.

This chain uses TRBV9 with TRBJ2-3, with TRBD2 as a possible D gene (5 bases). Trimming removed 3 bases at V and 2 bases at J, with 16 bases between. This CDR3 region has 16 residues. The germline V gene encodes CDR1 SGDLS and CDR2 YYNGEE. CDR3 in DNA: TGTGCCAGCAGCGCACCGGACTCCTTAGTCACAGATACGCAGTATTTT. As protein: CASSAPDSLVTDTQYF.

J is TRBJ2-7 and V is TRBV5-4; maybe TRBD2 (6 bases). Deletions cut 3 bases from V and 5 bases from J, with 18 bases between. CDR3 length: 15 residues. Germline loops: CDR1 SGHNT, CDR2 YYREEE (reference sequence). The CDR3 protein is CASSSLADPPHEQYF. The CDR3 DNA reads TGTGCCAGCAGCTCGTTAGCGGACCCTCCCCACGAGCAGTACTTC.

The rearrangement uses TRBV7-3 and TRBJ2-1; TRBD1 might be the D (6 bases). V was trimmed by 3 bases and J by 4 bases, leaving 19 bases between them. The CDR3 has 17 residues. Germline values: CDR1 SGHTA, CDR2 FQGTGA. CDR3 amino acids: CASSFLGGPSNYNEQFF. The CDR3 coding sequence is TGTGCCAGCAGCTTTTTAGGGGGTCCCTCTAATTACAATGAGCAGTTCTTC.